This T cell receptor (beta chain) emerged from a study of radiation and T cells in renal cell carcinoma. Notes on the study in general: Baseline intratumoral clonotype presence is unknown without pretreatment biopsies. From baseline, blood top tumor clonotypes peaked at 2 weeks post-radiation.

Stated time point: baseline pretreatment blood. Specified treatment: 15 Gy SBRT to primary tumor, nephrectomy 4 weeks later. Repertoires were generated with immunoSEQ multiplex PCR, while TCRdb's copy carries only in-frame clones and drops some. The sample has 110,000 to 150,000 clones, less than 85% seen once; the top ten hold approximately 20%. On this clone itself: The antigen remains unidentified.

J lost 0 bases, V lost 4 bases, and 6 bases had no gene match. Looked up from germline, CDR1 is SGHRS and CDR2 is YFSETQ. This CDR3 is built from 16 residues. This sequence joins TRBV5-1 and TRBJ2-2; the match to TRBD2 covers 7 bases. This clonotype was sampled from a woman aged 50 to 60 with renal cell carcinoma. The specimen comprised blood, sampled from a patient whose treatment included radiotherapy and nephrectomy. For the CDR3, the DNA is TGCGCCAGCAGCCAACGACTAGCCTCGAACACCGGGGAGCTGTTTTTT. This gives the protein CASSQRLASNTGELFF.